Following are 12 T cell receptor beta chains from one sample sequenced in a study of blood T cell repertoires in COVID-19. Some clones are missing from TCRdb's copy, which holds only in-frame ones; the method was immunoSEQ multiplex PCR. The data show roughly 49,000 clones, more than 80% seen once. The specimen was peripheral blood. Receptors were obtained from a man aged 35 to 55 with acute or convalescent COVID-19.

The chain combines TRBV29-1 with TRBJ1-5; D remains unclear. Germline V gives CDR1 SQVTM, CDR2 ANQGSEA. Trimming removed 6 bases from V and 0 bases from J, with 6 bases in between. The CDR3 consists of 12 residues. In nucleotides, the CDR3 is TGCAGCGTGGGCTATAGCAATCAGCCCCAGCATTTT. Translating gives CSVGYSNQPQHF.

The J gene is TRBJ2-1, the V gene TRBV6-5; no definite D call. V shed 8 bases and J shed 0 bases, with 14 bases lying between them. CDR1 and CDR2 (germline): MNHEY, SVGAGI. CDR3 size: 15 residues. CDR3 nucleotide sequence: TGTGCCAGCTCCGTTTCCCGCTACTCCTACAATGAGCAGTTCTTC. Its translation: CASSVSRYSYNEQFF.

The chain recombines TRBV3-1 (or the pseudogene TRBV3-2) with TRBJ1-4, with D tentatively TRBD1 (6 bases). The CDR3 has 14 amino acids. Between the trimmed V and J ends, which lost 6 bases and 7 bases, there was a span of 15 bases. The germline V gene encodes CDR1 LGHDT and CDR2 YNNKEL (reference sequence). The CDR3 spells CASSPRGGGEKLFF. Here the CDR3 DNA reads TGTGCCAGCAGTCCCAGGGGAGGGGGTGAAAAACTGTTTTTT.

The gene calls are TRBV2 and TRBJ2-1, with D tentatively TRBD1 (5 bases). CDR3 size: 13 residues. CDR1 is SNHLY, CDR2 FYNNEI, per germline. Trimming removed 6 bases from V and 9 bases from J, with 15 bases in between. The CDR3 sequence is CASRETQGSEQFF. The CDR3 region has the DNA TGTGCCAGCAGGGAAACCCAGGGTAGTGAGCAGTTCTTC.

The J gene is TRBJ1-2, the V gene TRBV6-5; 10 bases align to TRBD1. The junction had 3 bases not matched to a gene; V was cut back by 2 bases and J by 6 bases. The germline CDR1 and CDR2 sequences are MNHEY and SVGAGI. The CDR3 has 14 amino acids. CDR3 DNA sequence: TGTGCCAGCAGTTACGGGGGACAGGGGAATGGCTACACCTTC. As protein: CASSYGGQGNGYTF.

This chain uses TRBV4-2 with TRBJ2-3, with TRBD2 matching 8 bases. The CDR3 totals 16 residues. CDR1 LGHNA and CDR2 YNFKEQ come from the germline V gene. V was pared by 1 base and J by 2 bases, with 5 bases of the junction left unmatched. The CDR3 region is CASSQGGGGFTDTQYF. The CDR3 DNA follows: TGTGCCAGCAGCCAAGGGGGCGGGGGGTTCACAGATACGCAGTATTTT.

This clone was detected once. The chain recombines TRBV5-1 with TRBJ2-3; 9 nucleotides match TRBD2. CDR1 SGHRS and CDR2 YFSETQ come from the germline V gene. J gave up 2 bases and V 0 bases, and 4 bases lay outside the gene matches. The CDR3 sequence is 16 residues long. The DNA for the CDR3 is TGCGCCAGCAGCTTGGGCAGCGGGGGGACCACAGATACGCAGTATTTT. It is translated as CASSLGSGGTTDTQYF.

The CDR3 DNA is TGTGCCAGCAGCCAAGAGCTAAGACAGACCTCTGGAAACACCATATATTTT. The encoded protein is CASSQELRQTSGNTIYF. This sequence joins TRBV4-2 and TRBJ1-3; a weak D match, TRBD1 (5 bases). Deletions cut 0 bases from V and 0 bases from J, with 12 bases between. The CDR3 covers 17 residues. Germline loops: CDR1 LGHNA, CDR2 YNFKEQ.

The V gene is TRBV4-1, the J gene TRBJ1-2; D perhaps matches TRBD1 (6 bases). This CDR3 region has 13 residues. V dropped 4 bases and J dropped 5 bases, with 11 bases sitting between them. Germline CDR1 reads MGHRA; CDR2 reads YSYEKL. The CDR3 spells CASSPGGEYGYTF. As DNA, the CDR3 is TGCGCCAGCAGCCCTGGGGGCGAGTATGGCTACACCTTC.

The chain employs TRBV30 and TRBJ1-1; TRBD1 might be the D (5 bases). This CDR3 has 12 residues. Germline values: CDR1 GTSNPN, CDR2 SVGIG (reference sequence). V was clipped by 5 bases and J by 4 bases, with 11 bases between them. The CDR3 nucleotides read TGTGCCTGGGCACCAGGGATCACTGAAGCTTTCTTT. It codes for CAWAPGITEAFF.

The chain couples TRBV19 to TRBJ2-2; the match to TRBD2 covers 7 bases. V lost 7 bases, J lost 2 bases, and 4 bases stayed unmatched. CDR1 and CDR2 (germline): LNHDA, SQIVND (reference sequence). This CDR3 has 14 residues. CDR3 region: CASTRGSNTGELFF. The DNA for the CDR3 is TGTGCCAGTACCCGCGGGAGTAACACCGGGGAGCTGTTTTTT.

The chain carries TRBV29-1 and TRBJ2-7; D is unresolved. Germline V gene data show CDR1 as SQVTM and CDR2 as ANQGSEA. The V gene lost 5 bases and the J gene lost 3 bases, with 17 bases spanning the gap. The CDR3 runs to 14 residues. The CDR3 loop is CSVIARSSGYEQYF. As DNA, the CDR3 is TGCAGCGTTATCGCGCGTTCGTCAGGCTACGAGCAGTACTTC.